This T cell receptor beta chain was captured by sequencing in a study of blood T cell repertoires in COVID-19. Looking at the study overall: T cells, B-cell-depleted T cells, or PBMCs supplied cDNA or gDNA.

Germline loops: CDR1 LGHNT, CDR2 FRNRAP. This CDR3 is built from 13 residues. The V and J ends lost 2 bases and 10 bases respectively, with 9 bases between them. Exposed enrollees encountered a COVID-19 case at some point within 2 weeks before study entry. Assay used: immunoSEQ multiplex PCR; TCRdb lists only in-frame clones, some missing. The table lists 130,000 to 150,000 clones, around 84% of them singletons. Material: PBMCs or T cells enriched from blood (not recorded which). The sequence was obtained from a woman aged 45-59 years who had been exposed to COVID-19. V gene TRBV12-5 combines with J gene TRBJ1-6, with D unresolved. The CDR3 loop reads CASGLSLSSPLHF. The CDR3 DNA reads as TGTGCTAGTGGTTTGAGCTTATCGTCACCCCTCCACTTT.